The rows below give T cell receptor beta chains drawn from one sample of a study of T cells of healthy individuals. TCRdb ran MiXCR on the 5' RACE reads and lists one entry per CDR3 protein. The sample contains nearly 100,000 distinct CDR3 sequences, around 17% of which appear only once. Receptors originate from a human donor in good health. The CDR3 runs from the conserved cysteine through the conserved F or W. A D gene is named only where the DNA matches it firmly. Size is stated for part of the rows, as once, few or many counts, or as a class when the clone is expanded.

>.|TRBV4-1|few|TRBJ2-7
TGCGCCAGCTTTAGGGTTTTTGGCGAGCAGTACTTC
CASFRVFGEQYF
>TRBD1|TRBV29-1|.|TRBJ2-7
TGCAGCGTTGGACAGGGCTCGGTCGAGCAGTACTTC
CSVGQGSVEQYF
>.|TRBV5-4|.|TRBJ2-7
TGTGCCAGCAGCTTTGATCCGGGGACCTACGAGCAGTACTTC
CASSFDPGTYEQYF
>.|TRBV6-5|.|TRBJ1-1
TGTGCCAGCACGCGGGGAATGAACACTGAAGCTTTCTTT
CASTRGMNTEAFF
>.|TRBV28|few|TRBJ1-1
TGTGCCACCGCGAGAACTCGGTGGACTGAAGCTTTCTTT
CATARTRWTEAFF
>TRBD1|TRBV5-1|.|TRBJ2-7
TGCGCCAGCAGCTTGGCGGGACAGGCCCCTACGCAGTACTTC
CASSLAGQAPTQYF
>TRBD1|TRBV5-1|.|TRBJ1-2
TGCGCCAGCAGCGTATCCGGGACAGGCAACTATGGCTACACCTTC
CASSVSGTGNYGYTF
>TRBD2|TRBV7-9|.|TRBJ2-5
TGTGCCAGCAGCCCGGTGGGGACTAGCGGGAGGGCCACAGAGACCCAGTACTTC
CASSPVGTSGRATETQYF
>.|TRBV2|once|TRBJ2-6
TGTGCCAGCAGACCGTATATTGGGGCTGGGGCCAACGTCCTGACTTTC
CASRPYIGAGANVLTF
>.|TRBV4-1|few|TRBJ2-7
TGCGCCAGCAGCCAAGTCTTGACAGTTCGGAGGTACGAGCAGTACTTC
CASSQVLTVRRYEQYF
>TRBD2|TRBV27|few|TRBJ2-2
TGTGCCAGCAGTTTTATAGCGGGGGGAGAGACCGGGGAGCTGTTTTTT
CASSFIAGGETGELFF
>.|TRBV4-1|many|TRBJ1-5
TGCGCCAGCAGGGGGCTACTTGGGAACGATCAGCCCCAGCATTTT
CASRGLLGNDQPQHF
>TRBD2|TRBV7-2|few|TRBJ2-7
TGTGCCAGCAGCTTTCAAGCGGGAGACTTCACCTACGAGCAGTACTTC
CASSFQAGDFTYEQYF
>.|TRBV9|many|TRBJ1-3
TGTGCCAGCAGCCTATCGGGGTCATCCGGAAACACCATATATTTT
CASSLSGSSGNTIYF
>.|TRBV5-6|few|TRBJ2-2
TGTGCCAGCAGCTTGGTTCGTAGAACCGGGGAGCTGTTTTTT
CASSLVRRTGELFF
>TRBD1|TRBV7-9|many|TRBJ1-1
TGTGCCAGCAGCGTTAGGACAGGGGGCCGCACTGAAGCTTTCTTT
CASSVRTGGRTEAFF
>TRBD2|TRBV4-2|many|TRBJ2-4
TGTGCCAGCAGCCAAGATTGGCGGGGGGTAAACATTCAGTACTTC
CASSQDWRGVNIQYF
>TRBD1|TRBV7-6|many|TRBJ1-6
TGTGCCAGCAGCTTATTGACAGGGAGAAATTCACCCCTCCACTTT
CASSLLTGRNSPLHF
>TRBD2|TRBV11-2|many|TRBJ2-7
TGTGCCAGCAGCTTGACTAGCGGGGCCAGCTCCTACGAGCAGTACTTC
CASSLTSGASSYEQYF
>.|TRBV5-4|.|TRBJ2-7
TGTGCCAGCAGCTTGGTAGGGAACGAGCAGTACTTC
CASSLVGNEQYF
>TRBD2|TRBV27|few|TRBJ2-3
TGTGCCAGCAGTTTTAGACTAGCGGGAGGGCGGGAACCAGATACGCAGTATTTT
CASSFRLAGGREPDTQYF
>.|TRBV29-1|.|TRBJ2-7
TGCAGCGTTGAACTAGGGGCCTACGAGCAGTACTTC
CSVELGAYEQYF
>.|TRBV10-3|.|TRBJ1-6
TGTGCCATCGCCGCGGGACGGTCTAATTCACCCCTCCACTTT
CAIAAGRSNSPLHF
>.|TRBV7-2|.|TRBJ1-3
TGTGCCAGCAGCCCCAGTCCTCGGAACACCATATATTTT
CASSPSPRNTIYF
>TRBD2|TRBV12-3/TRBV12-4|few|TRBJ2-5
TGTGCCAGCAGTTCGGCTAGCGGGATGAAGACCCAGTACTTC
CASSSASGMKTQYF
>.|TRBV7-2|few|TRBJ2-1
TGTGCCAGCAGCCCCCGAGATGGGGAATCGTACAATGAGCAGTTCTTC
CASSPRDGESYNEQFF
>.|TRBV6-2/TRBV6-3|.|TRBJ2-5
TGTGCCAGCAGAGCGGTCCTTGAGACCCAGTACTTC
CASRAVLETQYF
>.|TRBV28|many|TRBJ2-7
TGTGCCAGCAGCAGACCTCAAACCTACGAGCAGTACTTC
CASSRPQTYEQYF
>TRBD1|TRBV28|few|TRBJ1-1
TGTGCCAGCGCGGGACAGTTGCTTACTGAAGCTTTCTTT
CASAGQLLTEAFF
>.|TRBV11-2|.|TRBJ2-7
TGTGCCAGCAGCTTACAGGCCCCCCACGAGCAGTACTTC
CASSLQAPHEQYF
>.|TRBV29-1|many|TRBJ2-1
TGCGGAGGGGGATTCCGCGGAAGCTACAATGAGCAGTTCTTC
CGGGFRGSYNEQFF
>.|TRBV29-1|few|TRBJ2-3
TGCAGCGTTATAATCGGGAGAATTTCGATTGTTACGCAGTATTTT
CSVIIGRISIVTQYF
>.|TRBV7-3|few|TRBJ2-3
TGTGCCAGCAGCTTAACGGGTAGCGGAGGGGCAGATACGCAGTATTTT
CASSLTGSGGADTQYF
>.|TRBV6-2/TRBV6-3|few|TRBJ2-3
TGTGCCAGCAGCCAAAACACAGATACGCAGTATTTT
CASSQNTDTQYF
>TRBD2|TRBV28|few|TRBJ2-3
TGTGCCAGCAGTTCCCGTCTAGCGGGGGCAGATACGCAGTATTTT
CASSSRLAGADTQYF
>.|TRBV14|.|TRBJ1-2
TGTGCCAGCAGCCTTAAAGCTCTTGACCTCAGGAATTTTAACTATGGCTACACCTTC
CASSLKALDLRNFNYGYTF
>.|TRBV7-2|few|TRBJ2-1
TGTGCCAGCAGCCCCCCTGTCTCCTACAATGAGCAGTTCTTC
CASSPPVSYNEQFF
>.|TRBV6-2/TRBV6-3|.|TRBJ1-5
TGTGCCAGCAGTTACAGCAGGGCGGGCAATCAGCCCCAGCATTTT
CASSYSRAGNQPQHF
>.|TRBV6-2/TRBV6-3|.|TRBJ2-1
TGTGCCAGCAGTTACGCCCACAATGAGCAGTTCTTC
CASSYAHNEQFF
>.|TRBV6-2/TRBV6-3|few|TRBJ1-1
TGTGCCAGCAGTCGAATGGACGGTATGAACACTGAAGCTTTCTTT
CASSRMDGMNTEAFF
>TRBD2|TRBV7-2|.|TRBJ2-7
TGTGCCAGCAGCCTTAGACTAGCGGGAGGCGGCGAGCAGTACTTC
CASSLRLAGGGEQYF
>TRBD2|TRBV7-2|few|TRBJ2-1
TGTGCCAGCAGCTTGGGACTAGCGCCCTACAATGAGCAGTTCTTC
CASSLGLAPYNEQFF
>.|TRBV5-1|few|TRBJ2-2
TGCGCCAGCAGGGCCAGGGAGGTCGCCGGGGAGCTGTTTTTT
CASRAREVAGELFF